This T cell receptor beta chain was profiled in a study of vaccination and CD4 T cells after COVID-19. About this clonotype: What it binds is unknown.

Stated treatment: roughly ten-day PBMC culture with coronavirus spike peptide pools or control peptides (ViraFEST assay). Germline V gene sequence: CDR1 SGHAT, CDR2 FQNNGV. CDR3 length: 14 amino acids. V lost 3 bases and J 8 bases, leaving 16 bases between the germline ends. Cultured CD4+ T cell DNA underwent sequencing with the Oncomine TCR Beta short-read assay. One entry per CDR3 protein results from TCRdb running MiXCR on the PCR reads. The data contain under 10,000 distinct CDR3 sequences, around 50% of them singletons. The material sequenced was CD4+ T cells from blood, cultured in vitro. The origin of this receptor is a human donor who had recovered from COVID-19. This chain connects TRBV11-2 to TRBJ1-2, with D unresolved. The CDR3 DNA follows: TGTGCCAGCAGCTTCCGGTCCCCGCACAGCGGCTACACCTTC. It specifies CASSFRSPHSGYTF.